This T cell receptor beta chain was recovered during a study of shared clonotypes between healthy human individuals. Study-wide points: Read depth was anticipated to influence clonotype sharing among donors. It was the non-shared clonotypes that had lower generation probabilities than clonotypes shared by all four donors.

CDR3 size: 19 residues. V shed 8 bases and J shed 1 base, with 29 bases lying between them. Germline CDR1 LNHDA, CDR2 SQIVND (reference sequence). As to this clone: As yet, its antigen is unknown.

The data were produced by immunoSEQ multiplex PCR, yet TCRdb's version contains in-frame clones alone and is incomplete. This sample carries 600,000 to 750,000 clones, around 90% of them seen once, and the ten largest clones take about 33%. The sequenced sample was memory CD8+ T cells from PBMCs. Subset defined: CD45RO+ cells pooled with CCR7-negative TemRA cells. The chain combines TRBV19 with TRBJ2-5, with D perhaps matching TRBD1 or TRBD2 (5 bases each). The clonotype comes from a man between 18 and 35 years old in good health. Some clones in this sample may be carry-over from other donors' samples. The CDR3 coding sequence is TGTGCCAGTGCTCCGCTGGGGTTGGGACCAGAAGCCTTCCAAGAGACCCAGTACTTC. This encodes CASAPLGLGPEAFQETQYF.